The clone carrying this T cell receptor (beta chain) was detected many times. What it binds is unknown. Then a second PCR, running roughly 7 to 11 cycles, was carried out with a sample-barcoded 5' primer and a J-beta primer mix. Using its own MiXCR run on the 5' RACE reads, TCRdb lists one record per CDR3 protein. Among around 870,000 distinct CDR3 sequences listed, around 26% were seen once. This entry is derived from a study of blood T cells in healthy people across ages. General study findings and limits: Observed TCR beta diversity per million T cells went down as age went up. This fall followed a roughly linear course with age.

The CDR3 length is 11 residues. Germline CDR1 MNHEY, CDR2 SMNVEV (reference sequence). With 8 bases removed from V and 6 bases from J, the gap between germline ends came to 10 bases. Each donor gave roughly 9.1 milliliters of peripheral blood. The TCR comes from a woman of 80 years or more in good health. The rearrangement joins TRBV27 to TRBJ1-2; a possible D gene is TRBD1 (5 bases). The sequenced sample was blood. The CDR3 sequence: CASAGSDGYTF. CDR3 coding DNA: TGTGCCAGCGCAGGGTCCGATGGCTACACCTTC.